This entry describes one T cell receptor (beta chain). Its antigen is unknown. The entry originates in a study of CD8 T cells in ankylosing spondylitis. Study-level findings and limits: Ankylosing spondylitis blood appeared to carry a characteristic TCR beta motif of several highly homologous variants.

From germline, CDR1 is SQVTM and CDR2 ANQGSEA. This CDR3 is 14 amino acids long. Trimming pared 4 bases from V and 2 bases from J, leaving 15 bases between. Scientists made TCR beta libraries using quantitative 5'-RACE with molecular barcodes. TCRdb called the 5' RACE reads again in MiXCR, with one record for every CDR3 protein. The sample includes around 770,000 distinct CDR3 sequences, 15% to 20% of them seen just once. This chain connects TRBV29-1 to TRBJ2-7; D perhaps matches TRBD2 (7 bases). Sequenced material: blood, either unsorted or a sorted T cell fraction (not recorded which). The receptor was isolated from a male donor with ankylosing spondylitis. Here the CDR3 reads CSVARGGTAYEQYF. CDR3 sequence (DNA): TGCAGCGTTGCGAGGGGGGGTACGGCCTACGAGCAGTACTTC.